This entry lists 20 T cell receptor beta chains sequenced from one sample in a study of T-cell memory formation after mild COVID-19. MiXCR was run by TCRdb on the 5' RACE reads, yielding one entry per CDR3 protein. Of fewer than 95,000 distinct CDR3 sequences in the sample, roughly 16% were seen once. Material: PBMCs or a T cell subset sorted from them (not recorded which). These receptors originate from a man in his late teens or twenties who had mild COVID-19 (a few samples of this study predate the infection). Cell type and time point are not known.

This clonotype is medium-sized within its sample. This chain links TRBV4-3 with TRBJ2-3, with D perhaps matching TRBD2 (6 bases). The CDR3 consists of 16 residues. V lost 2 bases to trimming and J lost 9 bases, with 21 bases between them. Germline V gene sequence: CDR1 LGHNA, CDR2 YSLEER. The DNA of the CDR3 is TGCGCCAGCAGCCAACAAGTGGGAGGTACCCGCGGAACGCAGTATTTT. Its protein is CASSQQVGGTRGTQYF.

The CDR3 region has the DNA TGTGCCAGCAGTAGGGGGGAAGAGACCCAGTACTTC. Its translation: CASSRGEETQYF. The chain carries TRBV7-6 and TRBJ2-5; D may correspond to TRBD1 or TRBD2 (6 bases each). This CDR3 has 12 residues. Germline V gives CDR1 SGHVS, CDR2 FNYEAQ. The V end was cut by 6 bases, the J end by 3 bases, with 8 bases between.

V and J are TRBV28 and TRBJ1-1; 11 bases match TRBD1. Trimming cost V 5 bases and J 11 bases; bases outside gene matches: 10. Germline V gene lookup returns CDR1 MDHEN and CDR2 SYDVKM. The length of the CDR3 is 14 residues. Here the CDR3 DNA reads TGTGCCAGCAGTCACAGGGACAGGGGGATTCGGGCTTTCTTT. Protein: CASSHRDRGIRAFF. Filled out from reference TRBV28 and TRBJ1-1, the complete variable domain reads DVKVTQSSRYLVKRTGEKVFLECVQDMDHENMFWYRQDPGLGLRLIYFSYDVKMKEKGDIPEGYSVSREKKERFSLILESASTNQTSMYLCASSHRDRGIRAFFGQGTRLTVV.

A few counts support this clonotype. The chain carries TRBV5-1 and TRBJ2-5; maybe TRBD1 (7 bases). Trimming pared 4 bases from V and 2 bases from J, leaving 15 bases between. The CDR3 runs to 15 residues. Germline CDR1 and CDR2: SGHRS and YFSETQ. The CDR3 nucleotides are TGCGCCAGCAGCGCGGGGACAGTAGGACAAGAGACCCAGTACTTC. This sequence encodes CASSAGTVGQETQYF.

At least ten counts were recorded for this clonotype. V usage is TRBV20-1 and J usage is TRBJ2-7; D gene ambiguous. In germline, CDR1 is DFQATT, CDR2 SNEGSKA (reference sequence). Trimming pared 3 bases from V and 7 bases from J, leaving 16 bases between. This CDR3 has 13 amino acids. The CDR3 loop is CSASTPTWREQYV. CDR3 bases: TGCAGTGCTAGTACTCCTACATGGCGAGAGCAGTACGTC.

Only a few counts were recorded for this clonotype. The chain links TRBV25-1 to TRBJ2-2; D gene uncertain. The CDR3 has 12 residues. The germline CDR1 and CDR2 sequences are MGHDK and SYGVNS. V dropped 4 bases and J dropped 6 bases, with 6 bases sitting between them. The CDR3 loop is CASSGSSGELFF. In DNA, the CDR3 is TGTGCCAGCAGTGGGTCATCCGGGGAGCTGTTTTTT. Combining the CDR3 with reference TRBV25-1 and TRBJ2-2 gives the whole variable domain EADIYQTPRYLVIGTGKKITLECSQTMGHDKMYWYQQDPGMELHLIHYSYGVNSTEKGDLSSESTVSRIRTEHFPLTLESARPSHTSQYLCASSGSSGELFFGEGSRLTVL.

This clonotype has just a few counts. The V call is TRBV7-3, the J call TRBJ1-1; no firm D call. Germline CDR1 is SGHTA and CDR2 is FQGTGA. The CDR3 sequence is 14 residues long. V lost 5 bases and J 1 base, leaving 11 bases between the germline ends. DNA for the CDR3: TGTGCCAGCAGCCTCATCGGAGGGAACACTGAAGCTTTCTTT. It codes for CASSLIGGNTEAFF.

This clonotype was found a few times. The V and J genes are TRBV4-3 and TRBJ2-3; maybe TRBD2 (6 bases). The CDR3 spans 16 residues. The germline gives CDR1 LGHNA, CDR2 YSLEER. The V end was cut by 0 bases, the J end by 2 bases, with 12 bases between. The CDR3 nucleotides read TGCGCCAGCAGCCAAGATTTCGGGGGATACACAGATACGCAGTATTTT. Translating gives CASSQDFGGYTDTQYF.

This clonotype showed up just a few times. The chain recombines TRBV3-1 with TRBJ2-6, with a tentative D call TRBD1 (5 bases). CDR1 is LGHDT and CDR2 is YNNKEL in the germline V gene (reference sequence). The CDR3 sequence is 15 residues long. With 11 bases removed from V and 4 bases from J, the gap between germline ends came to 18 bases. The CDR3 reads CAVGQREYGANVLTF. CDR3 DNA: TGTGCCGTAGGACAACGTGAGTACGGGGCCAACGTCCTGACTTTC. Full variable domain (missing parts from reference TRBV3-1 and TRBJ2-6): DTAVSQTPKYLVTQMGNDKSIKCEQNLGHDTMYWYKQDSKKFLKIMFSYNNKELIINETVPNRFSPKSPDKAHLNLHINSLELGDSAVYFCAVGQREYGANVLTFGAGSRLTVL.

The chain combines TRBV4-1 with TRBJ2-6; 8 positions agree with TRBD1. The CDR3 contains 19 residues. CDR1 MGHRA and CDR2 YSYEKL come from the germline V gene. Trimming cost V 4 bases and J 0 bases; bases outside gene matches: 11. The CDR3 protein is CASSPSPWTGYSGANVLTF. CDR3 DNA sequence: TGCGCCAGCAGCCCCTCTCCCTGGACAGGGTACTCTGGGGCCAACGTCCTGACTTTC.

In DNA form, the CDR3 reads TGTGCCAGCAGTCGGGCGGGGGTACAAGAGACCCAGTACTTC. Its protein product is CASSRAGVQETQYF. The rearrangement joins TRBV12-3 or TRBV12-4 to TRBJ2-5; 7 positions match TRBD2. V shed 5 bases and J 2 bases; nucleotides not matched to a gene: 5. There are 14 residues in the CDR3.

The table lists this clonotype with a few counts. The rearrangement uses TRBV13 and TRBJ2-5; unclear D gene. In germline, CDR1 is PRHDT, CDR2 FYEKMQ (reference sequence). Trimming pared 5 bases from V and 3 bases from J, leaving 13 bases between. There are 14 residues in the CDR3. The CDR3: CASSRENVKETQYF. CDR3 DNA sequence: TGTGCCAGCAGCAGAGAAAATGTCAAAGAGACCCAGTACTTC.

This chain joins TRBV19 and TRBJ1-5; D ambiguous. The CDR3 totals 15 residues. V lost 6 bases to trimming and J lost 5 bases, with 17 bases between them. From germline, CDR1 is LNHDA and CDR2 SQIVND (reference sequence). The CDR3 here is CASRQIDNGDQPQHF. Here the CDR3 DNA reads TGTGCCAGTAGACAAATCGATAATGGAGATCAGCCCCAGCATTTT.

This clonotype turned up a few times. The gene calls are TRBV12-5 and TRBJ2-2; D perhaps matches TRBD1 (6 bases). V lost 4 bases and J lost 7, with 10 bases in between. The CDR3 is 13 amino acids. CDR1 and CDR2 from the germline V gene are LGHNT and FRNRAP. This chain's CDR3 is CASGSTGNGELFF. The CDR3 nucleotides read TGTGCTAGTGGTTCTACAGGGAACGGGGAGCTGTTTTTT. Drawing the rest from reference TRBV12-5 and TRBJ2-2, the complete variable domain is DARVTQTPRHKVTEMGQEVTMRCQPILGHNTVFWYRQTMMQGLELLAYFRNRAPLDDSGMPKDRFSAEMPDATLATLKIQPSEPRDSAVYFCASGSTGNGELFFGEGSRLTVL.

The rearrangement links TRBV24-1 to TRBJ2-1, with D maybe TRBD1 (6 bases). Per germline, CDR1 KGHDR and CDR2 SFDVKD. The CDR3 is 12 amino acids. V gave up 8 bases and J gave up 8 bases, with 12 bases separating them. The CDR3 here is CATNQGIYEQFF. CDR3 sequence (DNA): TGTGCCACCAACCAGGGGATTTATGAGCAGTTCTTC.

This chain links TRBV7-3 with TRBJ2-7; 7 nucleotides agree with TRBD1. Germline CDR1 reads SGHTA; CDR2 reads FQGTGA. There are 16 residues in the CDR3. V was clipped by 0 bases and J by 4 bases; unmatched bases: 9. The CDR3 region has the DNA TGTGCCAGCAGCTTAACGGGGCGACAGGGAAGATACGAGCAGTACGTC. It is translated as CASSLTGRQGRYEQYV.

The J gene is TRBJ2-1, the V gene TRBV7-8, with 11 positions matching TRBD2. The CDR3 runs to 16 residues. Trimming cost V 3 bases and J 8 bases; bases outside gene matches: 9. Germline V gene data show CDR1 as SGHVS and CDR2 as FQNEAQ. This CDR3 is CASSFPLAGGLDEQFF. The CDR3 DNA is TGTGCCAGCAGCTTCCCCCTAGCGGGGGGCCTCGATGAGCAGTTCTTC.

The chain joins TRBV12-5 to TRBJ1-2, with D possibly being TRBD1 (6 bases). Germline lookup yields CDR1 LGHNT and CDR2 FRNRAP. Trimming took off 3 bases at V and 3 bases at J, with 20 bases between the two ends. The CDR3 is 17 amino acids. The CDR3 DNA reads as TGTGCTAGTGGTTTCCAAAGGGATCCCAAGGGGGACTATGGCTACACCTTC. It codes for CASGFQRDPKGDYGYTF.

The V call is TRBV4-1, the J call TRBJ2-1; unclear D gene. This CDR3 comprises 11 residues. Trimming stripped 4 bases from V and 8 bases from J, with 6 bases between. CDR1 and CDR2 from the germline V gene are MGHRA and YSYEKL. Here the CDR3 reads CASSLLHEQFF. For the CDR3, the DNA is TGCGCCAGCAGCCTCCTCCATGAGCAGTTCTTC.

There are many counts of this clonotype. The gene calls are TRBV20-1 and TRBJ1-4; 7 bases fit TRBD1. The CDR3 length is 18 residues. Germline CDR1 reads DFQATT; CDR2 reads SNEGSKA (reference sequence). V lost 2 bases to trimming and J lost 3 bases; unmatched junction nucleotides: 15. CDR3 in DNA: TGCAGTGCTAGAAAAGACAGGGTCGGTTCGAGGGCTAATGAAAAACTGTTTTTT. Encoded protein: CSARKDRVGSRANEKLFF.